This is a list of T cell receptor beta chains from one sample in a study of regulatory T cells. Clones were read by immunoSEQ multiplex PCR, and TCRdb kept only the in-frame ones, dropping some. The sample lists around 30,000 clones, approximately 93% occurring once. Sequencing was carried out using conventional CD4+ T cells sorted from blood. These receptors were collected from a child under 10 years old with CD3G deficiency. The CDR3 runs from the conserved cysteine through the conserved F or W.

length	V	CDR3
19	TRBV7-9	CASSSTLKSGGGYTYEQFF
14	TRBV27	CASSPGTVLHGYTF
13	TRBV11-2	CASTWGGGHEQYF
14	TRBV6-1	CASSYRSGPYEQYF
13	TRBV10-3	CAINSGTADGYTF
13	TRBV10-3	CAISAGLPYEQYF
13	TRBV18	CASSPNQGDGYTF
20	TRBV28	CASSSPRVTVSPRAKNIQYF
12	TRBV28	CASSLGFHEQYF
14	TRBV28	CASSLHGSGDTQYF
16	TRBV18	CASSPYRAGKADTQYF
14	TRBV28	CASSLGGPPVEQYF
12	TRBV28	CASKGRDQPQHF
13	TRBV6-1	CASREQLNTEAFF
13	TRBV19	CASSIAGVSQQFF
15	TRBV6-1	CASSDPSDRVYEQYF
13	TRBV28	CASSLRGAYEQYF
14	TRBV11-3	CASSFRRNTGELFF
15	TRBV28	CASSLSRENTGELFF
14	TRBV7-9	CASSLDRATDTQYF
14	TRBV5-1	CASSRQGETDTQYF
16	TRBV28	CASSPLRGVKGNTIYF
16	TRBV28	CASSIRLAGGTGELFF
18	TRBV7-8	CASSLRPGTSGSYNEQFF
11	TRBV30	CAQFRIGGYTF
15	TRBV7-8	CASSLGYQGTDTQYF
14	TRBV28	CASSWAATNEKLFF
13	TRBV6-1	CASSERPNEKLFF
12	TRBV6-1	CASSVLNQPQHF
14	TRBV19	CASSIVGSNQPQHF
17	TRBV28	CASSPVSGRKGTGELFF
16	TRBV19	CASSIFPDRGFHEQYF
16	TRBV5-1	CASSLGTSGSGNEQFF
16	TRBV7-9	CASSSGPTVIGDTQYF
16	TRBV5-1	CASRKDGVGGANVLTF
12	TRBV5-1	CASSAGPYEQYF
15	TRBV5-1	CASSRGGGQADEQFF
13	TRBV10-3	CAIRGHEQETQYF
12	TRBV5-1	CASSTGLGEQFF
13	TRBV28	CASGLRFSYEQYF
12	TRBV28	CASSLSGYEQYF
11	TRBV20-1	CSAQTGNIQYF
15	TRBV7-6	CASSLRPLYTDTQYF
14	TRBV18	CASSRGPHTDTQYF
12	TRBV6-1	CASSESGQRQYF
15	TRBV7-9	CASSMGQGALEKLFF
12	TRBV28	CASRGGRDTQYF
13	TRBV7-8	CASSLGQTYGYTF
16	TRBV28	CASSSPAVSGRYEQYF
16	TRBV28	CASSSFRTVFSYEQYF
18	TRBV6-1	CASSEYQGGRRNTGELFF
15	TRBV4-1	CASSKESRYTGELFF
14	TRBV28	CASRSGGMNTEAFF
14	TRBV28	CASRDPGLGYEQYF
14	TRBV6-5	CASSYGRLTEPQYF